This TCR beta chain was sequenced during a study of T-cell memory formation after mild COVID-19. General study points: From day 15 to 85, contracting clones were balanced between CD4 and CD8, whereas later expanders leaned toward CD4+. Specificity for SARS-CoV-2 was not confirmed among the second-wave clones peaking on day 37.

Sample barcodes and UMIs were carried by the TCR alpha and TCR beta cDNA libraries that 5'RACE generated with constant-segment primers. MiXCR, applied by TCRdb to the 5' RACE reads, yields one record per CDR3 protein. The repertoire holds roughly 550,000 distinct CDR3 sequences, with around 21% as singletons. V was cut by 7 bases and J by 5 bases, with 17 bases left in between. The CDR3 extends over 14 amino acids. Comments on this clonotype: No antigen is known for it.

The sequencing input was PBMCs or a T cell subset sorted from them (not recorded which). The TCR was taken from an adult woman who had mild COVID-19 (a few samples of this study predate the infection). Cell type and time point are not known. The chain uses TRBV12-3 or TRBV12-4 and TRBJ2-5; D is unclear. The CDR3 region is CASTKGISWETQYF. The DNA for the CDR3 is TGTGCCAGCACCAAGGGAATTAGCTGGGAGACCCAGTACTTC.